This TCR beta chain derives from a study of T cell responses to AZD1222 COVID-19 vaccine. Points on this clone: The target antigen is unknown.

Study-wide results and limits: Spike-specific TCR breadth and depth both grew after two AZD1222 doses. Donor demographics were predominantly white British with a female majority; clonal diversity may be underestimated.

The CDR3 sequence is 16 residues long. Looked up from germline, CDR1 is SNHLY and CDR2 is FYNNEI. V dropped 2 bases and J dropped 1; count of bases not matched to a gene: 4. Generated by immunoSEQ multiplex PCR, the TCRdb table keeps only in-frame clones and is missing some. Here the sample spans about 130,000 clones, approximately 86% being singletons. Timing groups of about 4 and about 12 weeks for second doses were pooled. The rearrangement links TRBV2 to TRBJ2-2; 7 bases fit TRBD1. Specimen: peripheral blood, collected 28 days after the second AZD1222 dose. This TCR derives from an adult who received the AZD1222 COVID-19 vaccine. The CDR3 reads CASSETGALNTGELFF. The CDR3 bases are TGTGCCAGCAGTGAAACAGGGGCCCTGAACACCGGGGAGCTGTTTTTT.